This TCR beta chain appears in the sequencing data of a study of neurological immune-mediated disorders. At the level of the study: Of the approximately 34 patients with multiple sclerosis, roughly 30 had relapsing-remitting MS, whereas the remaining 3 had secondary progressive MS.

V shed 5 bases, J shed 0 bases, and the junction held 6 bases outside the gene matches. This CDR3 region has 16 residues. Germline V gives CDR1 SGHRS, CDR2 YFSETQ. This clonotype occurred many times. The authors made cDNA by 5'RACE with 10-nucleotide random UMIs. TCRdb re-derived calls from the 5' RACE reads in MiXCR, one entry per CDR3 protein. The repertoire has some 60,000 distinct CDR3 sequences, 4% to 6% of them found once; the top ten carry around 3.5%. The V call is TRBV5-1, the J call TRBJ2-1; 9 bases align to TRBD1. The specimen was PBMCs. This clonotype was obtained from a woman between 50 and 59 years old with multiple sclerosis. In DNA, the CDR3 is TGCGCCAGCAGGTTACAGGGGGCTAGCTCCTACAATGAGCAGTTCTTC. Residues: CASRLQGASSYNEQFF.